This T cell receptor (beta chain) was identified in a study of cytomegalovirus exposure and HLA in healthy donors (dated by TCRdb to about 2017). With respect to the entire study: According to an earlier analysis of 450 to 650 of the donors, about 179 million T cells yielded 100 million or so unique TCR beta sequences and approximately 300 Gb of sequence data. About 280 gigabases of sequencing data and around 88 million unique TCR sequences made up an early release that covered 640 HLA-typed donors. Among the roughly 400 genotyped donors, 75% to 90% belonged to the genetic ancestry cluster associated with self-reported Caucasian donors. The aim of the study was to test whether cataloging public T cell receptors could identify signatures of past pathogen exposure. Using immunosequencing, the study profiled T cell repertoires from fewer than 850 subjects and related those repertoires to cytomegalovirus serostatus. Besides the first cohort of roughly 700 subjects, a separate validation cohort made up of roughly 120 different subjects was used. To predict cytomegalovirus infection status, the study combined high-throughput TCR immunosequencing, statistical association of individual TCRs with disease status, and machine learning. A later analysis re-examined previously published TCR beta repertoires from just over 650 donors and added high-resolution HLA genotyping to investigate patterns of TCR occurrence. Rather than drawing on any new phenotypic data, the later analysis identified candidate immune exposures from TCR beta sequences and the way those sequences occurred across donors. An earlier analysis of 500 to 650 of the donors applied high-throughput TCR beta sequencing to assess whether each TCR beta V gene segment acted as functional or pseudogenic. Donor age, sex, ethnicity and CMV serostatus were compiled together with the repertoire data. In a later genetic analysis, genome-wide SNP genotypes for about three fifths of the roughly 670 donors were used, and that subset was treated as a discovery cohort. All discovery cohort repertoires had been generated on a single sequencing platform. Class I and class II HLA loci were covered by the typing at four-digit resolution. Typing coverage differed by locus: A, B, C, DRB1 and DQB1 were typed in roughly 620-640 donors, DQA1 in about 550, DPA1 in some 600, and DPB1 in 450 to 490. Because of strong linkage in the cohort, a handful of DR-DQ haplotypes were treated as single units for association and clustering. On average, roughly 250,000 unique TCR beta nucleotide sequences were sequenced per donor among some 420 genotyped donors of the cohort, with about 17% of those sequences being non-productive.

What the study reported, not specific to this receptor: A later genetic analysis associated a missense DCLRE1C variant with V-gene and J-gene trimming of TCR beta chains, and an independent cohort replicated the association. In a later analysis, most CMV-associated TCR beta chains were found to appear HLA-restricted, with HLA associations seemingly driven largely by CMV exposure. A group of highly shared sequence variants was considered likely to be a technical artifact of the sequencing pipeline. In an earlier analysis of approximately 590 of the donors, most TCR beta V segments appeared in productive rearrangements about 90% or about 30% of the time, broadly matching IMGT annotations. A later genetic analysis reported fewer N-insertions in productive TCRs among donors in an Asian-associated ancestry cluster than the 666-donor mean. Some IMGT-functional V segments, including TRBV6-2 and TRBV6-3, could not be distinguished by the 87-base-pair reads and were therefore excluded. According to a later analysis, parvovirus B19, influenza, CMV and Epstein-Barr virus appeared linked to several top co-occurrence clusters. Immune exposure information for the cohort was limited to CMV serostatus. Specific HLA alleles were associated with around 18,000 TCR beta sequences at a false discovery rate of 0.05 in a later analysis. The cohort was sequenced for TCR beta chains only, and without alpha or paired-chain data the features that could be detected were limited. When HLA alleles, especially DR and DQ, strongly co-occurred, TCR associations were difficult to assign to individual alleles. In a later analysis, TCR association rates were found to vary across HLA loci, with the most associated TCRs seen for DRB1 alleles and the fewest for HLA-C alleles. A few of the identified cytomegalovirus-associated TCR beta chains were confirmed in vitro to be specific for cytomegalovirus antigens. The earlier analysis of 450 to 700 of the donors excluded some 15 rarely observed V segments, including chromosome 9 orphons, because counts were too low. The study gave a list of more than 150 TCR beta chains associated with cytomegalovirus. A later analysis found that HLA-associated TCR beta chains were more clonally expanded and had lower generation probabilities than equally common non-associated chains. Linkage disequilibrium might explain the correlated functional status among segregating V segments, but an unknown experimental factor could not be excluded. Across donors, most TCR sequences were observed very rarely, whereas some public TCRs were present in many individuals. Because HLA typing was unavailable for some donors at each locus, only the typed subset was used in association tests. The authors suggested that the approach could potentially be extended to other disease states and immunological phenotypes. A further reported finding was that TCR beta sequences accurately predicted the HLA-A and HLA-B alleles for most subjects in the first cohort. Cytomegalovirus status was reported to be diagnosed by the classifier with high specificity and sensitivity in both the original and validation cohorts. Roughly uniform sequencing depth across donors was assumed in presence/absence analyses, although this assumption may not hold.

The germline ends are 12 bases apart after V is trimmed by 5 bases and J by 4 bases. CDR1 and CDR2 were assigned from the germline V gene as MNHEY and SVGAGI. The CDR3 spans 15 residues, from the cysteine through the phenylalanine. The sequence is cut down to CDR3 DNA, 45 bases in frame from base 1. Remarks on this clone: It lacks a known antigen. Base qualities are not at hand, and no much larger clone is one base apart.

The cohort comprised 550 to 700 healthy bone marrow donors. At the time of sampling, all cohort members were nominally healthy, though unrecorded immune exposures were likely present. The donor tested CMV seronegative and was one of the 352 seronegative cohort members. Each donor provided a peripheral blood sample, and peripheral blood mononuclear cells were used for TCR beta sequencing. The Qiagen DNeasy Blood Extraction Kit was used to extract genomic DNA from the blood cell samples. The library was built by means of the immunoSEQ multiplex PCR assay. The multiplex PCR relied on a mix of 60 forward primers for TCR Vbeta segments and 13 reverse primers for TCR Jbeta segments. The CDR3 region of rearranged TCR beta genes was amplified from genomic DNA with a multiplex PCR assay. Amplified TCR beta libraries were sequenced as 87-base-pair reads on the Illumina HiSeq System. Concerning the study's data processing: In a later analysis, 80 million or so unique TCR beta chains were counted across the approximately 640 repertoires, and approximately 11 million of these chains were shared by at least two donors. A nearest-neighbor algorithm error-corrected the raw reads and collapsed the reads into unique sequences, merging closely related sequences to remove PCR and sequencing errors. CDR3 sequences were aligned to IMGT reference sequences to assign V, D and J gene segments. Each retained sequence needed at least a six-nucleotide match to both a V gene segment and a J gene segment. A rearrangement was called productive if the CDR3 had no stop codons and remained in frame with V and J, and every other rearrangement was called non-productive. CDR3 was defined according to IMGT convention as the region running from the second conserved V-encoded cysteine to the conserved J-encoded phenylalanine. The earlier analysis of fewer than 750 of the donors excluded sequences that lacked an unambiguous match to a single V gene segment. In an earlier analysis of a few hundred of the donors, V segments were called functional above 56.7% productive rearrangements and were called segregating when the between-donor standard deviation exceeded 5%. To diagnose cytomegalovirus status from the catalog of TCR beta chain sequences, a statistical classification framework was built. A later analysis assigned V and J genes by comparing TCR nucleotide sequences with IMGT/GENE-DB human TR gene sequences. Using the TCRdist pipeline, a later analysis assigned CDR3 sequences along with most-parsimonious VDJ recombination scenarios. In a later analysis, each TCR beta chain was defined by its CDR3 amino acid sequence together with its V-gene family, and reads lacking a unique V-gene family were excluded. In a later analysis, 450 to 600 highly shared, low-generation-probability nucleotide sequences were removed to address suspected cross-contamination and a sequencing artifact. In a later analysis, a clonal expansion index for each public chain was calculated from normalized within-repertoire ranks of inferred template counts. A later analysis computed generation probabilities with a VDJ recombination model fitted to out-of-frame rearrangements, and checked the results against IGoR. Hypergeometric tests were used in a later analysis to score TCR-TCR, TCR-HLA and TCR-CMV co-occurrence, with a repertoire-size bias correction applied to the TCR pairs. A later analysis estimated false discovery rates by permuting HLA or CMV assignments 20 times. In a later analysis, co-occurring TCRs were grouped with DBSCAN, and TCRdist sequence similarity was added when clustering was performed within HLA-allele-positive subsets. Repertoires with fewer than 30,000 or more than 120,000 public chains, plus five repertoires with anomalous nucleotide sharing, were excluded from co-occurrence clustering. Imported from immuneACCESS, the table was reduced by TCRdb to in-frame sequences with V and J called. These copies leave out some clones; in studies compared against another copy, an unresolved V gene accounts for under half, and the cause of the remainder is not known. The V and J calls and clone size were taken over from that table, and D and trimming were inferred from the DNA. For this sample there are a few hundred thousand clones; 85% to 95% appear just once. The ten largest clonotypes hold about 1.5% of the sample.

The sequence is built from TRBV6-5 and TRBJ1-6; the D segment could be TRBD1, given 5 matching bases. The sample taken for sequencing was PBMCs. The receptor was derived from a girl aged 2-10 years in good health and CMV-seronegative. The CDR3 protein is CASSRVDSYNSPLHF. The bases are TGTGCCAGCAGTAGAGTCGACAGTTATAATTCACCCCTCCACTTT.